This T cell receptor beta chain appears in the sequencing data of a study of blood T cell repertoires in COVID-19. The CDR3 consists of 14 residues. The V gene's germline CDR1 is GTSNPN and CDR2 SVGIG (reference sequence). Only in-frame clones appear in the TCRdb table, and some are missing; sequencing was by immunoSEQ multiplex PCR. Here the sample spans 250,000 to 350,000 clones, 90% being singletons. Material: peripheral blood. This chain links TRBV30 with TRBJ1-5; TRBD1 might be the D (5 bases). The clonotype was recovered from a woman aged 30 to 39 with COVID-19, enrolled during active disease. The CDR3 sequence is CALTRTSWEEPQHF. The DNA of the CDR3 is TGTGCATTAACCCGGACATCTTGGGAGGAGCCCCAGCATTTT.